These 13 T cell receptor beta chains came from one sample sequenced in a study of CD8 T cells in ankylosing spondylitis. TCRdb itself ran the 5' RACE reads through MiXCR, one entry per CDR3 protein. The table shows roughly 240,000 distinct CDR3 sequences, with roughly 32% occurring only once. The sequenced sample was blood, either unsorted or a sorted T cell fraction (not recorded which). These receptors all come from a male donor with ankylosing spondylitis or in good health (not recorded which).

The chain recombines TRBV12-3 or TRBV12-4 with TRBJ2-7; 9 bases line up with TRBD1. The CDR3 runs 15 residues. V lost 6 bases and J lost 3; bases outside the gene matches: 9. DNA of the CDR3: TGTGCCAGCAGAAAGACAGGGGGTCCTCTCTACGAGCAGTACTTC. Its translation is CASRKTGGPLYEQYF.

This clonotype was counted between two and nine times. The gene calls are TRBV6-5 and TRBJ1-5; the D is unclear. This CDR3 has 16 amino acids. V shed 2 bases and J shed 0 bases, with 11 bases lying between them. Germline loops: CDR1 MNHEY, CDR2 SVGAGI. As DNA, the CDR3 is TGTGCCAGCAGTTACGATCCGAACTATAGCAATCAGCCCCAGCATTTT. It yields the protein CASSYDPNYSNQPQHF.

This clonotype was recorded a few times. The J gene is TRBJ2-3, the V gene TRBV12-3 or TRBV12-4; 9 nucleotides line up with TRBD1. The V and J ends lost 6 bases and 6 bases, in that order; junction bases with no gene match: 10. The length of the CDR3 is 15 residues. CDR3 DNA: TGTGCCAGCAGACCCGGGGGACAGGGAGCCGATACGCAGTATTTT. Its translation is CASRPGGQGADTQYF.

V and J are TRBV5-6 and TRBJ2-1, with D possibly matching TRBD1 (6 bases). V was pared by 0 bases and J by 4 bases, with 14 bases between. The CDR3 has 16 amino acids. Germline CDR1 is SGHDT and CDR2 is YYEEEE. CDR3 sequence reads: CASSLVGTRLYNEQFF. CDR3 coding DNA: TGTGCCAGCAGCTTGGTAGGGACAAGGTTGTACAATGAGCAGTTCTTC.

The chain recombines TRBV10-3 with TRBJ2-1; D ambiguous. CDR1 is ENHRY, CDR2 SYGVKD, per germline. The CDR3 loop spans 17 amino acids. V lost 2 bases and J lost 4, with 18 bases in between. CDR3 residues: CAISETVADQGYNEQFF. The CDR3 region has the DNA TGTGCCATCAGTGAGACCGTGGCTGACCAAGGATACAATGAGCAGTTCTTC.

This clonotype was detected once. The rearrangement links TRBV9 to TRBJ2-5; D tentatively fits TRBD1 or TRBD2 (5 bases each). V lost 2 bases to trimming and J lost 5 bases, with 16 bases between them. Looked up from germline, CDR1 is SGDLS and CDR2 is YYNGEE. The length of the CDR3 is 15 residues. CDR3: CASSVRDGLGETQYF. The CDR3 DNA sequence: TGTGCCAGCAGCGTTCGGGACGGACTCGGGGAGACCCAGTACTTC.

This CDR3 is CASSGGGFADTQYF. The CDR3 DNA reads TGCGCCAGCAGCGGCGGGGGGTTCGCAGATACGCAGTATTTT. This chain uses TRBV4-1 with TRBJ2-3; TRBD2 aligns across 8 bases. Germline assignment: CDR1 MGHRA and CDR2 YSYEKL. J lost 4 bases, V lost 5 bases, and 5 bases had no gene match. The length of the CDR3 is 14 residues.

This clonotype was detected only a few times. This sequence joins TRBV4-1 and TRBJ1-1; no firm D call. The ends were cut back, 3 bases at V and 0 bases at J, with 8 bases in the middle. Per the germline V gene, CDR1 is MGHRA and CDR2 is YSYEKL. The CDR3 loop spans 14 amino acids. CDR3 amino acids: CASSHMVMNTEAFF. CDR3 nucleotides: TGCGCCAGCAGCCACATGGTCATGAACACTGAAGCTTTCTTT.

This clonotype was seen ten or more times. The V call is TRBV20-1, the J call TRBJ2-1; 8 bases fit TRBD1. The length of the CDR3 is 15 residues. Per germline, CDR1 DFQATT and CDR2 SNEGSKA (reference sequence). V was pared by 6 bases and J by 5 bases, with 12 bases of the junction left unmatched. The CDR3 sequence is CSAPQGVSGNNEQFF. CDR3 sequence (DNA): TGCAGTGCCCCACAGGGGGTTTCGGGGAACAATGAGCAGTTCTTC.

The DNA for the CDR3 is TGTGCCAGCAGCTTTGAGGGGGGGGCGAGGGAGCAGTTCTTC. Translated, it gives CASSFEGGAREQFF. The chain is built from TRBV11-2 and TRBJ2-1; tentatively, D is TRBD2 (7 bases). Germline CDR1 and CDR2: SGHAT and FQNNGV. With 3 bases removed from V and 10 bases from J, the gap between germline ends came to 16 bases. This CDR3 is built from 14 residues.

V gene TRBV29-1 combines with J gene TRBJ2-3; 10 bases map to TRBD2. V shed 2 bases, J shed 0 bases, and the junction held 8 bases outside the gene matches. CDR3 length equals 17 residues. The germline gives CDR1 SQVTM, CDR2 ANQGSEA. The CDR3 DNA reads TGCAGCGTTGAACTAGCGGGGGCCACCTTTAGCACAGATACGCAGTATTTT. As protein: CSVELAGATFSTDTQYF.

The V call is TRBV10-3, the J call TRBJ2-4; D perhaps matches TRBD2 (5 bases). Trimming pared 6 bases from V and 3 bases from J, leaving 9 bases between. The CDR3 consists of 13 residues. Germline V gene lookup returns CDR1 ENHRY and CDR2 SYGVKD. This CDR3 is CAISAAGKNIQYF. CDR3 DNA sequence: TGTGCCATCAGCGCCGCGGGCAAAAACATTCAGTACTTC.

The CDR3 region is CSARTGQLNQPQHF. The CDR3 coding sequence is TGCAGTGCTAGAACCGGACAGCTCAATCAGCCCCAGCATTTT. The chain couples TRBV20-1 to TRBJ1-5; TRBD1 might be the D (6 bases). Germline V gene sequence: CDR1 DFQATT, CDR2 SNEGSKA (reference sequence). V lost 2 bases, J lost 3 bases, and 11 bases lay in between. This CDR3 is 14 amino acids long.